This T cell receptor beta chain was found in a study of OX40 agonist ivuxolimab in advanced cancers. V was pared by 6 bases and J by 9 bases, with 13 bases of the junction left unmatched. This CDR3 contains 16 residues. Germline CDR1 is LNHDA and CDR2 is SQIVND (reference sequence). Only in-frame clones appear in the TCRdb table, and some are missing; sequencing was by immunoSEQ multiplex PCR. The sample has around 31,000 clones; more than 80% are singletons. The genes are TRBV19 and TRBJ2-1; 11 bases match TRBD1. The sequences come from CD4+ or CD8+ T cells sorted from blood, collected in a trial of the OX40 agonist ivuxolimab. This TCR came from an adult with an advanced solid tumor such as melanoma, head and neck, liver or kidney cancer. The DNA of the CDR3 is TGTGCCAGTAGCGTCGCCGGGACAGGGGGTATGGGTGAGCAGTTCTTC. This translates into CASSVAGTGGMGEQFF.